These T cell receptor beta chains were read from a single sample in a study of read filtering for tumor transcriptome and immune sequencing. TCRdb reanalysed the reads using MiXCR and keeps one entry per CDR3 protein. This sample yields roughly 67,000 distinct CDR3 sequences, of which roughly a fifth are seen a single time; 11% belongs to the top ten. The specimen was a population of CD138-negative cells sorted from bone marrow. These receptors came from a donor at least 40 years old with multiple myeloma. CDR3s include the opening cysteine and the closing phenylalanine or tryptophan. D genes are given only for firm matches. Clone size is given for some rows only: seen once, a few or many times, or a class if the clone is expanded.

>TRBV28|TRBJ1-6|NA|many
CASKERNNSPLHF
TGTGCCAGCAAGGAGCGAAATAATTCACCCCTCCACTTT
>TRBV5-1|TRBJ2-7|NA|many
CASSLGFSAYEQYF
TGCGCCAGCAGCTTGGGGTTCAGCGCCTACGAGCAGTACTTC
>TRBV5-8|TRBJ1-5|NA|many
CASSLVTGVNQPQHF
TGTGCCAGCAGCTTGGTGACAGGAGTCAATCAGCCCCAGCATTTT
>TRBV7-3|TRBJ2-5|TRBD2|many
CASSPLAGVETQYF
TGTGCCAGCAGCCCACTAGCGGGGGTTGAGACCCAGTACTTC
>TRBV12-3/TRBV12-4|TRBJ2-7|NA|few
CASRLSSRSYEQYF
TGTGCCAGCAGGCTATCTAGTCGTTCCTACGAGCAGTACTTC
>TRBV11-2|TRBJ2-5|TRBD1|many
CASSLVWTGGVGAQYF
TGTGCCAGCAGCTTAGTGTGGACAGGGGGCGTTGGGGCCCAGTACTTC
>TRBV19|TRBJ2-4|NA|once
CASSIFQGVKNIQYF
TGTGCCAGTAGTATCTTCCAGGGAGTCAAAAACATTCAGTACTTC
>TRBV19|TRBJ2-1|TRBD2|NA
CASSMGPHSGVQFF
TGTGCCAGTAGTATGGGCCCCCATAGCGGGGTTCAGTTCTTC
>TRBV29-1|TRBJ1-1|NA|few
CSVLWGDYTEAFF
TGCAGCGTCCTGTGGGGGGATTACACTGAAGCTTTCTTT
>TRBV14|TRBJ2-1|NA|NA
CASSPGTNSYNEQFF
TGTGCCAGCAGCCCCGGGACGAACTCCTACAATGAGCAGTTCTTC
>TRBV29-1|TRBJ2-1|NA|many
CSVARLSTSNEQFF
TGCAGCGTTGCCAGGTTATCGACGTCCAATGAGCAGTTCTTC
>TRBV23-1|TRBJ2-1|NA|many
CASSQMPSGRNYNEQFF
TGCGCCAGCAGTCAAATGCCGTCGGGGCGGAACTACAATGAGCAGTTCTTC
>TRBV4-2|TRBJ2-7|TRBD1|NA
CASSQGYRGLDYEQYF
TGTGCCAGCAGCCAGGGTTACAGGGGGCTGGACTACGAGCAGTACTTC
>TRBV20-1|TRBJ2-3|NA|many
CSANSAMISSTDTQYF
TGCAGTGCCAATAGCGCGATGATTTCTAGCACAGATACGCAGTATTTT
>TRBV18|TRBJ2-7|NA|few
CASSPPWEQYF
TGTGCCAGCTCACCCCCCTGGGAGCAGTACTTC
>TRBV11-2|TRBJ2-3|TRBD2|NA
CASSLVGGRADTQYF
TGTGCCAGCAGCTTAGTCGGGGGGAGAGCAGATACGCAGTATTTT
>TRBV29-1|TRBJ2-5|NA|many
CSVGPGAAAGTQYF
TGCAGCGTTGGACCCGGGGCGGCCGCAGGGACCCAGTACTTC
>TRBV20-1|TRBJ2-1|TRBD2|many
CSARGTSGSLDNEQFF
TGCAGTGCCCGGGGAACTAGCGGGAGCCTCGACAATGAGCAGTTCTTC
>TRBV19|TRBJ2-3|NA|NA
CSSSHTDTQYF
TGTTCCAGTAGCCACACAGATACGCAGTATTTT
>TRBV7-9|TRBJ2-2|NA|NA
CASSLAIGRPPNTGELFF
TGTGCCAGCAGCTTAGCTATAGGCAGACCACCGAACACCGGGGAGCTGTTTTTT
>TRBV28|TRBJ1-5|TRBD1|many
CASRSTGARQPQHF
TGTGCCAGCAGGTCGACAGGGGCTCGTCAGCCCCAGCATTTT
>TRBV23-1|TRBJ2-7|NA|NA
CASSSYPDGYEQYF
TGCGCCAGCAGTTCCTACCCCGACGGCTACGAGCAGTACTTC
>TRBV4-2|TRBJ2-5|TRBD1|many
CASSQDGGTGGWETQYF
TGTGCCAGCAGCCAAGATGGGGGGACAGGGGGCTGGGAGACCCAGTACTTC
>TRBV3-1|TRBJ2-1|TRBD2|many
CASSQLAGGQNEQFF
TGTGCCAGCAGTCAACTAGCGGGGGGGCAGAATGAGCAGTTCTTC
>TRBV7-3|TRBJ2-1|TRBD2|many
CASSSSGLAGGEEQFF
TGTGCCAGCAGCTCCTCGGGACTAGCGGGTGGTGAGGAGCAGTTCTTC
>TRBV28|TRBJ1-1|TRBD1|many
CASSIGGPGDTEAFF
TGTGCCAGCAGTATAGGGGGCCCTGGGGACACTGAAGCTTTCTTT
>TRBV19|TRBJ2-2|TRBD2|NA
CASSILAGANGELFF
TGTGCCAGTAGTATACTAGCGGGAGCTAACGGGGAGCTGTTTTTT
>TRBV20-1|TRBJ2-3|TRBD2|many
CSAFSGRASVDTQYF
TGCAGTGCATTTAGCGGGAGGGCCTCGGTAGATACGCAGTATTTT
>TRBV7-6|TRBJ1-3|NA|NA
CASSLASTGNAIYF
TGTGCCAGCAGCTTAGCGTCAACTGGAAACGCCATATATTTT
>TRBV29-1|TRBJ2-7|TRBD2|many
CSVVEWEGIQSSEQYF
TGCAGCGTTGTAGAATGGGAGGGGATCCAATCGTCGGAGCAGTACTTC
>TRBV7-6|TRBJ2-3|NA|many
CASTPGGGRTDTQYF
TGTGCCAGCACCCCGGGTGGGGGGCGGACAGATACGCAGTATTTT
>TRBV30|TRBJ1-1|NA|many
CAWRFGAQGITEAFF
TGTGCCTGGAGATTCGGGGCACAGGGTATCACTGAAGCTTTCTTT
>TRBV3-1|TRBJ1-4|NA|NA
CASSQETYLGEKLFF
TGTGCCAGCAGCCAAGAGACGTACCTGGGGGAAAAACTGTTTTTT
>TRBV19|TRBJ2-1|NA|NA
CASSYEGIPISYNEQFF
TGTGCCAGTAGTTATGAGGGGATCCCGATATCCTACAATGAGCAGTTCTTC
>TRBV7-8|TRBJ1-6|NA|NA
CASSLVWGESGSPLHF
TGTGCCAGCAGCTTAGTGTGGGGGGAGTCAGGTTCACCCCTCCACTTT
>TRBV7-8|TRBJ2-3|TRBD2|few
CASSLGVAGGPTDTQYF
TGTGCCAGCAGCCTAGGGGTAGCGGGAGGACCCACAGATACGCAGTATTTT
>TRBV19|TRBJ2-1|NA|many
CASSNYNEQFF
TGTGCCAGTAGTAATTACAATGAGCAGTTCTTC